This section outlines one T cell receptor beta chain sequence together with its context. The antigen is undetermined. Genomic DNA per cell subset filled all wells of several immunoSEQ plates. Some 29,000 T cell genomes (about 210 ng DNA) went into each sorted-subset replicate. Assay used: immunoSEQ multiplex PCR; TCRdb lists only in-frame clones, some missing. The sample records roughly 590,000 clones, roughly 95% being singletons. The CDR3 runs to 18 residues. Trimming took 6 bases from V and 4 from J; bases not matched to a gene: 20. Germline V CDR1 and CDR2: MDHEN, SYDVKM. The naive CD8 fraction comprised CD45RO-negative cells positively selected for CCR7 and excluded terminally differentiated effector memory CD45RA+ cells. This sample stems from a study of shared clonotypes between healthy human individuals. Regarding the study as a whole: Generation of non-shared clonotypes was less probable than generation of clonotypes shared by all four donors.

This TCR was sampled from a woman aged 25 to 39 in good health. Sequencing was performed on naive CD8+ T cells sorted from blood. The chain is built from TRBV28 and TRBJ1-2; 7 positions match TRBD1. DNA for the CDR3: TGTGCCAGCAGCCCGCCGGGGGACAGCATCATGAGTTTCTATGGCTACACCTTC. Amino acids: CASSPPGDSIMSFYGYTF.